These 24 T cell receptor beta chains were sequenced from one sample in a study of beta chain features in type 1 diabetes. Expressed TCRB transcripts were sequenced because the isolated RNA had all been reverse transcribed beforehand. The assay was immunoSEQ multiplex PCR, and TCRdb's table has in-frame clones only and misses some. Of about 410,000 clones in the sample, over 11% were seen once. The sequenced sample was naive CD4+ T cells from blood. These receptors were taken from a man aged 25 to 40 in good health.

In this sample, this clone turned up a few times. J is TRBJ2-6 and V is TRBV18, with a weak D call TRBD2 (6 bases). The germline gives CDR1 KGHSH, CDR2 LQKENI. The CDR3 sequence is 14 residues long. Trimming cost V 6 bases and J 4 bases, with 10 bases left between them. CDR3 region: CASSEGSGANVLTF. The CDR3 DNA follows: TGTGCCAGCTCGGAGGGCTCAGGGGCCAACGTCCTGACTTTC.

V usage is TRBV7-2 and J usage is TRBJ2-2; maybe TRBD1 (6 bases). Trimming took 3 bases from V and 5 from J, leaving 13 bases between them. CDR3 length equals 15 residues. Germline assignment: CDR1 SGHTA and CDR2 FQGNSA. The CDR3 loop is CASSFQRDKTGELFF. The CDR3 bases are TGTGCCAGCAGCTTCCAACGGGACAAGACCGGGGAGCTGTTTTTT.

This chain uses TRBV7-2 with TRBJ2-1, with TRBD2 matching over 8 bases. The CDR3 runs to 16 residues. Germline values: CDR1 SGHTA, CDR2 FQGNSA. V dropped 2 bases and J dropped 10; count of bases not matched to a gene: 13. The CDR3 DNA reads as TGTGCCAGCAGCTTAAGCCGGGCTAGCGGGTTACACGAGCAGTTCTTC. Translation: CASSLSRASGLHEQFF.

This clone has only a few counts. The genes are TRBV27 and TRBJ1-2, with D perhaps TRBD1 (6 bases). The CDR3 length is 14 residues. Trimming shortened V by 6 bases and J by 8 bases, and 19 bases separated the two germline ends. CDR1 MNHEY and CDR2 SMNVEV come from the germline V gene (reference sequence). CDR3 loop: CASRHLRQVRGYTF. In DNA form, the CDR3 reads TGTGCCAGCAGACACCTCAGACAGGTCCGGGGCTACACCTTC.

This chain uses TRBV7-2 with TRBJ2-7, with TRBD2 matching 8 bases. CDR1 is SGHTA and CDR2 is FQGNSA in the germline V gene. CDR3 length equals 14 residues. The trim removed 4 bases at V and 4 bases at J, leaving 6 bases unmatched. The CDR3 is CASSYTSGAYEQYV. For the CDR3, the DNA is TGTGCCAGCAGCTACACTAGCGGAGCGTACGAGCAGTACGTC.

This clone turned up a few times. The chain has TRBV15 and TRBJ2-1, with D perhaps matching TRBD2 (7 bases). Germline V lookup: CDR1 LNHNV, CDR2 YYDKDF (reference sequence). CDR3 length equals 18 residues. Trimming stripped 1 base from V and 4 bases from J, with 20 bases between. The CDR3 coding sequence is TGTGCCACCAGCAGAGTGGCGGGGGCGCGCCCGGGGTACAATGAGCAGTTCTTC. The encoded protein is CATSRVAGARPGYNEQFF. Drawing the rest from reference TRBV15 and TRBJ2-1, the complete variable domain is DAMVIQNPRYQVTQFGKPVTLSCSQTLNHNVMYWYQQKSSQAPKLLFHYYDKDFNNEADTPDNFQSRRPNTSFCFLDIRSPGLGDTAMYLCATSRVAGARPGYNEQFFGPGTRLTVL.

Remarks on this clone: The sample holds other DNA sequences that translate to the same CDR3. V and J are TRBV7-9 and TRBJ2-3; D not certain. V lost 5 bases to trimming and J lost 2 bases, with 5 bases between them. Germline values: CDR1 SEHNR, CDR2 FQNEAQ (reference sequence). The CDR3 is 12 amino acids. CDR3 sequence (DNA): TGTGCCAGCAGCCCATCCACAGATACGCAGTATTTT. Protein: CASSPSTDTQYF. Full variable domain (rest looked up from reference TRBV7-9 and TRBJ2-3): DTGVSQNPRHKITKRGQNVTFRCDPISEHNRLYWYRQTLGQGPEFLTYFQNEAQLEKSRLLSDRFSAERPKGSFSTLEIQRTEQGDSAMYLCASSPSTDTQYFGPGTRLTVL.

This clone appeared a few times. V and J are TRBV18 and TRBJ2-5, with D perhaps TRBD2 (5 bases). Trimming stripped 3 bases from V and 3 bases from J, with 14 bases between. This CDR3 has 15 amino acids. Germline loops: CDR1 KGHSH, CDR2 LQKENI. The CDR3 coding sequence is TGTGCCAGCTCACCGCCGCGGAGGAGAAAAGAGACCCAGTACTTC. Translation gives CASSPPRRRKETQYF.

This chain uses TRBV5-6 with TRBJ2-4; D may be TRBD1 or TRBD2 (5 bases each). Trimming took off 0 bases at V and 9 bases at J, with 13 bases between the two ends. Germline V gives CDR1 SGHDT, CDR2 YYEEEE. The length of the CDR3 is 14 residues. CDR3 in DNA: TGTGCCAGCAGCTTGGCGGGCAGGGCGGGCATTCAGTACTTC. Amino acids: CASSLAGRAGIQYF.

V and J are TRBV7-2 and TRBJ2-1; a possible D gene is TRBD1 (5 bases). The CDR3 totals 16 residues. Trimming shortened V by 1 base and J by 3 bases, and 13 bases separated the two germline ends. In germline, CDR1 is SGHTA, CDR2 FQGNSA. In nucleotides, the CDR3 is TGTGCCAGCAGCTTAGTACACTTGACAGACTACAATGAGCAGTTCTTC. Translating it yields CASSLVHLTDYNEQFF.

This rearrangement joins TRBV14 to TRBJ2-7, with 12 bases fitting TRBD2. Trimming removed 0 bases from V and 1 base from J; junction bases left unmatched: 4. CDR1 and CDR2 (germline): SGHDN, FVKESK. This CDR3 region has 17 residues. The CDR3 DNA reads as TGTGCCAGCAGCCAAGACCTAGCGGGAGGGATATCCTACGAGCAGTACGTC. Its translation is CASSQDLAGGISYEQYV.

V and J are TRBV5-4 and TRBJ1-1; no clear D gene. The CDR3 runs to 15 residues. CDR1 is SGHNT and CDR2 is YYREEE in the germline V gene (reference sequence). V gave up 0 bases and J gave up 1 base, with 10 bases separating them. The DNA of the CDR3 is TGTGCCAGCAGCTTGGCCAGGACGGCGAACACTGAAGCTTTCTTT. Translating gives CASSLARTANTEAFF. The full variable domain, in which reference TRBV5-4 and TRBJ1-1 provide the parts outside the CDR3, is ETGVTQSPTHLIKTRGQQVTLRCSSQSGHNTVSWYQQALGQGPQFIFQYYREEENGRGNFPPRFSGLQFPNYSSELNVNALELDDSALYLCASSLARTANTEAFFGQGTRLTVV.

V gene TRBV30 combines with J gene TRBJ1-1, with unresolved D. V lost 1 base and J lost 0, with 6 bases in between. Per germline, CDR1 GTSNPN and CDR2 SVGIG (reference sequence). This CDR3 comprises 13 residues. The CDR3 spells CAWSAGVNTEAFF. CDR3 nucleotides: TGTGCCTGGAGTGCGGGAGTGAACACTGAAGCTTTCTTT.

This rearrangement joins TRBV14 to TRBJ2-5; D gene unclear. The V end was cut by 1 base, the J end by 5 bases, with 5 bases between. Germline lookup yields CDR1 SGHDN and CDR2 FVKESK. The CDR3 spans 12 residues. In DNA form, the CDR3 reads TGTGCCAGCAGCCAAGGGTGGGAGACCCAGTACTTC. Amino acids: CASSQGWETQYF. The whole variable domain, remainder taken from reference TRBV14 and TRBJ2-5, is EAGVTQFPSHSVIEKGQTVTLRCDPISGHDNLYWYRRVMGKEIKFLLHFVKESKQDESGMPNNRFLAERTGGTYSTLKVQPAELEDSGVYFCASSQGWETQYFGPGTRLLVL.

The CDR3 region has the DNA TGTGCCAGCAGCCAGACTAGCGGGGGGCGGTCTAATGAGCAGTTCTTC. Translating it yields CASSQTSGGRSNEQFF. The chain uses TRBV7-9 and TRBJ2-1; 13 nucleotides match TRBD2. The CDR3 sequence is 16 residues long. V was clipped by 5 bases and J by 7 bases; unmatched bases: 8. Germline V lookup: CDR1 SEHNR, CDR2 FQNEAQ (reference sequence).

V gene TRBV5-1 combines with J gene TRBJ1-2; a weak D match, TRBD1 (6 bases). The CDR3 is 13 amino acids. Germline lookup yields CDR1 SGHRS and CDR2 YFSETQ. V lost 0 bases, J lost 6 bases, and 9 bases lay in between. CDR3 loop: CASSLDRVNGYTF. The CDR3 DNA is TGCGCCAGCAGCTTGGACAGGGTAAATGGCTACACCTTC.

This clone was seen a few times. The J gene is TRBJ2-2, the V gene TRBV7-9; the D is unclear. The CDR3 totals 15 residues. V shed 3 bases and J shed 5 bases, with 13 bases lying between them. From germline, CDR1 is SEHNR and CDR2 FQNEAQ (reference sequence). CDR3 in amino acids: CASSFGNLRTGELFF. The DNA for the CDR3 is TGTGCCAGCAGCTTTGGAAACTTAAGGACCGGGGAGCTGTTTTTT.

This clone appeared a few times. J is TRBJ2-1 and V is TRBV4-2; 8 bases agree with TRBD2. The germline gives CDR1 LGHNA, CDR2 YNFKEQ. The CDR3 extends over 16 amino acids. Trimming removed 2 bases from V and 5 bases from J; junction bases left unmatched: 8. The chain's CDR3 is CASSQFSGVGDNEQFF. The CDR3 nucleotides are TGTGCCAGCAGCCAATTTAGCGGGGTAGGGGACAATGAGCAGTTCTTC.

The gene calls are TRBV9 and TRBJ2-5; 9 bases match TRBD2. Trimming took 4 bases from V and 5 from J; bases not matched to a gene: 9. The CDR3 runs 15 residues. Germline values: CDR1 SGDLS, CDR2 YYNGEE. CDR3 protein: CASSISGSPLETQYF. DNA of the CDR3: TGTGCCAGCAGCATTAGCGGGAGCCCTCTGGAGACCCAGTACTTC. Together with reference TRBV9 and TRBJ2-5, the CDR3 gives the full variable domain: DSGVTQTPKHLITATGQRVTLRCSPRSGDLSVYWYQQSLDQGLQFLIQYYNGEERAKGNILERFSAQQFPDLHSELNLSSLELGDSALYFCASSISGSPLETQYFGPGTRLLVL.

This clone was seen only a few times. The chain carries TRBV10-3 and TRBJ2-3; 9 bases are shared with TRBD2. J lost 2 bases, V lost 10 bases, and 4 bases had no gene match. CDR1 is ENHRY, CDR2 SYGVKD, per germline. The CDR3 consists of 13 residues. The CDR3 region is CASASGATDTQYF. The CDR3 coding sequence is TGTGCCAGCGCTAGCGGGGCCACAGATACGCAGTATTTT.

The chain recombines TRBV6-5 with TRBJ1-1; no reliable D call. The V and J ends lost 6 bases and 1 base respectively, with 15 bases between them. This CDR3 is 15 amino acids long. Germline V gene sequence: CDR1 MNHEY, CDR2 SVGAGI. CDR3 sequence reads: CASRDAVSANTEAFF. DNA for the CDR3: TGTGCCAGCAGGGACGCTGTAAGTGCGAACACTGAAGCTTTCTTT.

This clone occurred a few times. The V call is TRBV9, the J call TRBJ2-1; D remains unclear. The CDR3 covers 15 residues. Germline CDR1 and CDR2: SGDLS and YYNGEE. V was cut by 1 base and J by 6 bases, with 14 bases left in between. The CDR3 loop reads CASSVRSNYVNEQFF. In DNA, the CDR3 is TGTGCCAGCAGCGTAAGGTCCAATTACGTCAATGAGCAGTTCTTC.

This rearrangement joins TRBV18 to TRBJ1-5, with no clear D. This CDR3 contains 15 residues. V was clipped by 4 bases and J by 0 bases, with 10 bases between them. Per the germline V gene, CDR1 is KGHSH and CDR2 is LQKENI. In nucleotides, the CDR3 is TGTGCCAGCTCACGGACCGGGTTTAGCAATCAGCCCCAGCATTTT. Amino acids: CASSRTGFSNQPQHF.

The chain employs TRBV11-2 and TRBJ2-5; D possibly matches TRBD1 or TRBD2 (5 bases each). Trimming stripped 8 bases from V and 5 bases from J, with 21 bases between. Per germline, CDR1 SGHAT and CDR2 FQNNGV. The CDR3 has 15 amino acids. CDR3 amino acids: CASARRGSRDETQYF. DNA for the CDR3: TGTGCCAGCGCCCGAAGGGGCTCACGGGATGAGACCCAGTACTTC.